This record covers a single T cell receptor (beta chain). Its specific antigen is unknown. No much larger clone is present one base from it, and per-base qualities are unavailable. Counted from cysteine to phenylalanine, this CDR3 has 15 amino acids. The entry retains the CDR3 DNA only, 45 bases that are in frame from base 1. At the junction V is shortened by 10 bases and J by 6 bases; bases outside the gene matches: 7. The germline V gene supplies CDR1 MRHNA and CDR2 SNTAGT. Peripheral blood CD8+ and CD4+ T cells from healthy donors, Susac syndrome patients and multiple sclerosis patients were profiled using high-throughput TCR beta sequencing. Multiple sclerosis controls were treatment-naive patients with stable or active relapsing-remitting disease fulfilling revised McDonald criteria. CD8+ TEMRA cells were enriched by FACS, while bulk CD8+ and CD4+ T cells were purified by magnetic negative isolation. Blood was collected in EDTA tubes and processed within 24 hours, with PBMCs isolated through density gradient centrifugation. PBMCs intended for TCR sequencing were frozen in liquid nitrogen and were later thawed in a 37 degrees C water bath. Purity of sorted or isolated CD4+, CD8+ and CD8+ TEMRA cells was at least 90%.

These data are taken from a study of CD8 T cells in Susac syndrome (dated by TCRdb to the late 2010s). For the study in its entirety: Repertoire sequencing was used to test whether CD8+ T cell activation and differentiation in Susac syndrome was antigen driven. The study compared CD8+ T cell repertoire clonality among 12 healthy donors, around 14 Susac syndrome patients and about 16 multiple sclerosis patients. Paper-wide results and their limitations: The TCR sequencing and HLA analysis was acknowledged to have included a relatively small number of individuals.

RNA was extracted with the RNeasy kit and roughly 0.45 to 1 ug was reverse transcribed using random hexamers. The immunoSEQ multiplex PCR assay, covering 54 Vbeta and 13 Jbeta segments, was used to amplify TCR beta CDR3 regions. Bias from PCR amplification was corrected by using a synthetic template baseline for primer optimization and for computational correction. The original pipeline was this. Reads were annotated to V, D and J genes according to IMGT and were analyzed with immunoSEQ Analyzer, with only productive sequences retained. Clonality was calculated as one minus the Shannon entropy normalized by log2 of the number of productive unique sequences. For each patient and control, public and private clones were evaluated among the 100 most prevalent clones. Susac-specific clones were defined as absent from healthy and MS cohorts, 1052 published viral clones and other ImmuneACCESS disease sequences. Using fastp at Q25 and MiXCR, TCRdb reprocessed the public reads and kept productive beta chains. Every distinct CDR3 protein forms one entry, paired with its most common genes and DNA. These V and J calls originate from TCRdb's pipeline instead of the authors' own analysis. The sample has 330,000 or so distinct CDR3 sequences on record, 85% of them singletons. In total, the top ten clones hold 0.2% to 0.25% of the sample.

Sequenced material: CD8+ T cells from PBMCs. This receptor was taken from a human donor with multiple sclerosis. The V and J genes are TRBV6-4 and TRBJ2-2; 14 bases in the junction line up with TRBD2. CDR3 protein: CANTGTSGRPGELFF. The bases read TGTGCCAACACGGGGACTAGCGGGAGACCCGGGGAGCTGTTTTTT.